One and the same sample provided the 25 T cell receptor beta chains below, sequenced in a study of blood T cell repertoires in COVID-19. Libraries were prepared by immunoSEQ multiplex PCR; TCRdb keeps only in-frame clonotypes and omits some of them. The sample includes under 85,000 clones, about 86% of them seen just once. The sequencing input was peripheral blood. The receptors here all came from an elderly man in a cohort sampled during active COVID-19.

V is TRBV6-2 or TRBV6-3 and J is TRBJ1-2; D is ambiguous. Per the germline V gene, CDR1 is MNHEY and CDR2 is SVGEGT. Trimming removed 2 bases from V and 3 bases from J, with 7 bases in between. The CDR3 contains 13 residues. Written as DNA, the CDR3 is TGTGCCAGCAGTTACCTTCGAGACTATGGCTACACCTTC. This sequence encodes CASSYLRDYGYTF.

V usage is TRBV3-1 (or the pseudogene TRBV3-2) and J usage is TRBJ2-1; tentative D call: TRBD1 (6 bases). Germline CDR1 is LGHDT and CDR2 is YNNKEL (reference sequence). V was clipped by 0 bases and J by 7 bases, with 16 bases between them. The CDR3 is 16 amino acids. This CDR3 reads CASSQDESQGRNEQFF. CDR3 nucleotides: TGTGCCAGCAGCCAAGATGAGTCACAGGGAAGGAATGAGCAGTTCTTC.

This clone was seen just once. CDR3 in DNA: TGTGCCAGCAGCCAAGGTTTCAATAATTCACCCCTCCACTTT. Protein: CASSQGFNNSPLHF. The chain is built from TRBV3-1 (or the pseudogene TRBV3-2) and TRBJ1-6; no clear D gene. CDR1 LGHDT and CDR2 YNNKEL come from the germline V gene (reference sequence). V shed 1 base and J shed 5 bases, with 6 bases lying between them. CDR3 length: 14 residues.

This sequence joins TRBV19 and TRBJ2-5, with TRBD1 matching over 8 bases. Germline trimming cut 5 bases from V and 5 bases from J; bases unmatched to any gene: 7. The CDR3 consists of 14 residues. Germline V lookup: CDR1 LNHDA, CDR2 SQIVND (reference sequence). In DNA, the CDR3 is TGTGCCAGTAGTTCGACAGGGGAAGGGGAGACCCAGTACTTC. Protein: CASSSTGEGETQYF.

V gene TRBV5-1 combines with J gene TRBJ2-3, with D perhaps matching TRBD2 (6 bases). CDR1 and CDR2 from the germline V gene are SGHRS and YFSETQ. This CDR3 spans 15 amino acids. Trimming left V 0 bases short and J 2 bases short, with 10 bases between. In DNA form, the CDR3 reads TGCGCCAGCAGCTTGGGGGACTTAATCACAGATACGCAGTATTTT. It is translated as CASSLGDLITDTQYF. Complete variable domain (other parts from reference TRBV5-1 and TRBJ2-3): KAGVTQTPRYLIKTRGQQVTLSCSPISGHRSVSWYQQTPGQGLQFLFEYFSETQRNKGNFPGRFSGRQFSNSRSEMNVSTLELGDSALYLCASSLGDLITDTQYFGPGTRLTVL.

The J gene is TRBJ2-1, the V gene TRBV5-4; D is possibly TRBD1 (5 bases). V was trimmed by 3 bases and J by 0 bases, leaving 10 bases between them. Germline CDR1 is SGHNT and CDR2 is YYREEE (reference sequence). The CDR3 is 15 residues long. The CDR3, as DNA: TGTGCCAGCAGCTCCAGGGCTAGCTCCTACAATGAGCAGTTCTTC. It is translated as CASSSRASSYNEQFF.

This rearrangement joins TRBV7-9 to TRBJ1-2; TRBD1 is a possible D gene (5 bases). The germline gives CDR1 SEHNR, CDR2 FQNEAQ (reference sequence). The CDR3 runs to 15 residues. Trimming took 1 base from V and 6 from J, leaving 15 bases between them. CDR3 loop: CASSLVGGPSHGYTF. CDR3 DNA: TGTGCCAGCAGCTTAGTCGGGGGACCTTCCCATGGCTACACCTTC.

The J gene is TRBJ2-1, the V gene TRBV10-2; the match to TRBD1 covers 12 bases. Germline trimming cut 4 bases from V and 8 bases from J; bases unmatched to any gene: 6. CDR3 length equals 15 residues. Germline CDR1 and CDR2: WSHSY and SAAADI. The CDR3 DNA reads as TGCGCCAGCAGTGGCCCCGGGACAGGGGGCTATGAGCAGTTCTTC. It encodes CASSGPGTGGYEQFF.

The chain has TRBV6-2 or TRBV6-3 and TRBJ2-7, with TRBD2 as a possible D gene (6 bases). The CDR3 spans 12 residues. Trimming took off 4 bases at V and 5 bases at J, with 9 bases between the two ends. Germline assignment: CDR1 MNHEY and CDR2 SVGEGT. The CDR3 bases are TGTGCCAGCAGTTGGGCGGGGAACGAGCAGTACGTC. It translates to CASSWAGNEQYV.

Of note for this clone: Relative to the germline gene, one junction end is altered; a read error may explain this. Here the CDR3 reads CASSLTGGNQPQHF. In DNA form, the CDR3 reads TGTGCCAGCAGCTTAACAGGGGGCAACCAGCCCCAGCATTTT. The chain joins TRBV7-9 to TRBJ1-5; 9 nucleotides agree with TRBD1. The CDR3 is 14 amino acids. CDR1 and CDR2 (germline): SEHNR, FQNEAQ (reference sequence).

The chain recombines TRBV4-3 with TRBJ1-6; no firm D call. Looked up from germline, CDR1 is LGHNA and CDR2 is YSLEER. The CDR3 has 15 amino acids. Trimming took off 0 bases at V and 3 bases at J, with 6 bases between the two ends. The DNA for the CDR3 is TGCGCCAGCAGCCAAGAGGCAGGCTATAATTCACCCCTCCACTTT. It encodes CASSQEAGYNSPLHF.

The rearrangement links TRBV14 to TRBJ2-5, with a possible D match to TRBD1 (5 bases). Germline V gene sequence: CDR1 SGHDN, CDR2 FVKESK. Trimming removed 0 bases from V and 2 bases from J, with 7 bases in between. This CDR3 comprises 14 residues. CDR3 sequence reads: CASSQDPGQETQYF. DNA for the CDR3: TGTGCCAGCAGCCAAGATCCAGGGCAAGAGACCCAGTACTTC. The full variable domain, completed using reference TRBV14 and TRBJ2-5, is EAGVTQFPSHSVIEKGQTVTLRCDPISGHDNLYWYRRVMGKEIKFLLHFVKESKQDESGMPNNRFLAERTGGTYSTLKVQPAELEDSGVYFCASSQDPGQETQYFGPGTRLLVL.

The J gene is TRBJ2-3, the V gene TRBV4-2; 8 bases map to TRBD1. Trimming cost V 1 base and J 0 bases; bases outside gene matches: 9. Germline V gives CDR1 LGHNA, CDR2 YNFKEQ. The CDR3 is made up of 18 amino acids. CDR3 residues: CASSQVGVGTGSTDTQYF. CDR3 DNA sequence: TGTGCCAGCAGCCAAGTTGGTGTTGGGACAGGTAGCACAGATACGCAGTATTTT.

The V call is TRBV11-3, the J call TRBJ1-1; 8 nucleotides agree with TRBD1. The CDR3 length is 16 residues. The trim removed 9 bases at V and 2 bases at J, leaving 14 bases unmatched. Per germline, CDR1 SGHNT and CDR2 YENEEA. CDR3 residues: CARRGDRGYENTEAFF. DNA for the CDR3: TGTGCCAGGAGGGGTGACAGGGGCTATGAAAACACTGAAGCTTTCTTT. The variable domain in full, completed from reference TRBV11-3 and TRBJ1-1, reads EAGVVQSPRYKIIEKKQPVAFWCNPISGHNTLYWYLQNLGQGPELLIRYENEEAVDDSQLPKDRFSAERLKGVDSTLKIQPAELGDSAVYLCARRGDRGYENTEAFFGQGTRLTVV.

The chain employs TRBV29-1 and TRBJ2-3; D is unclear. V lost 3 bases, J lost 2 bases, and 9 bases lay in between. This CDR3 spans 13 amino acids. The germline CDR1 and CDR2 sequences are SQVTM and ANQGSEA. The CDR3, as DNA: TGCAGCGTTGAGTCGAGACTCACAGATACGCAGTATTTT. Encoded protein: CSVESRLTDTQYF.

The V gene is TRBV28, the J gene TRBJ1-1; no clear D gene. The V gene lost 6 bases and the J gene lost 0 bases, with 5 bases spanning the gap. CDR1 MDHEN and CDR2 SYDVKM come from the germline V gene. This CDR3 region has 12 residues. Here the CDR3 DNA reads TGTGCCAGCAGAAACTTGAACACTGAAGCTTTCTTT. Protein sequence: CASRNLNTEAFF.

This CDR3 is CASSQERTSITQYF. The CDR3 bases are TGTGCCAGCAGCCAAGAGAGGACTAGCATAACCCAGTACTTC. The chain links TRBV14 to TRBJ2-5, with 8 bases that match TRBD2. The CDR3 runs 14 residues. With 0 bases clipped from V and 8 bases from J, the junction kept 5 bases outside the gene matches. CDR1 is SGHDN, CDR2 FVKESK, per germline. The full variable domain, with the rest looked up from reference TRBV14 and TRBJ2-5, is EAGVTQFPSHSVIEKGQTVTLRCDPISGHDNLYWYRRVMGKEIKFLLHFVKESKQDESGMPNNRFLAERTGGTYSTLKVQPAELEDSGVYFCASSQERTSITQYFGPGTRLLVL.

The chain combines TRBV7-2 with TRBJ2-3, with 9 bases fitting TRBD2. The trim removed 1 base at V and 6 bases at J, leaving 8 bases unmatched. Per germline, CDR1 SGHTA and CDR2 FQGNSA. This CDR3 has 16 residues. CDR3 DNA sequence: TGTGCCAGCAGCTTAGGACTGGGACTAGCAACCGATACGCAGTATTTT. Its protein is CASSLGLGLATDTQYF.

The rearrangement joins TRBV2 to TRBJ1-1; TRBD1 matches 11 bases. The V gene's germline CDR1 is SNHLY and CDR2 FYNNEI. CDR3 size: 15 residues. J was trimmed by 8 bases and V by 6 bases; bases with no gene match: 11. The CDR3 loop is CASRGGQGAIEEAFF. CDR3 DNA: TGTGCCAGCAGGGGAGGACAGGGGGCGATAGAGGAAGCTTTCTTT.

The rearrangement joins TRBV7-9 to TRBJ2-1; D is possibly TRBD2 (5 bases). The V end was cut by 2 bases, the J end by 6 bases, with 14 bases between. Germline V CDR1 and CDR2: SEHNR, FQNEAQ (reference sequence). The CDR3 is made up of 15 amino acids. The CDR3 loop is CASSLWERYGNEQFF. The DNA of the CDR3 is TGTGCCAGCAGCTTATGGGAGAGGTATGGCAATGAGCAGTTCTTC.

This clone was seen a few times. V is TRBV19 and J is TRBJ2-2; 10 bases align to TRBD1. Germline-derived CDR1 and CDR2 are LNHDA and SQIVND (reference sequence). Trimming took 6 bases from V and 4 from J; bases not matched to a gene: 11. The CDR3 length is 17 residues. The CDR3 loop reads CASSQATGGASTGELFF. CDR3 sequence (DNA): TGTGCCAGTAGCCAGGCGACAGGGGGCGCATCCACCGGGGAGCTGTTTTTT.

The CDR3: CASSPGGRDNQPQHF. In DNA form, the CDR3 reads TGTGCCAGCAGTCCAGGGGGCAGGGACAATCAGCCCCAGCATTTT. The J gene is TRBJ1-5, the V gene TRBV6-5; 8 bases agree with TRBD1. Trimming removed 5 bases from V and 3 bases from J; junction bases left unmatched: 6. Germline V gene sequence: CDR1 MNHEY, CDR2 SVGAGI. The CDR3 length is 15 residues.

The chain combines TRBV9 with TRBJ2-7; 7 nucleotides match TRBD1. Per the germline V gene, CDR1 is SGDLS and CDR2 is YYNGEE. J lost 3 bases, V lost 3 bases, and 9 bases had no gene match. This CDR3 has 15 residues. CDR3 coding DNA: TGTGCCAGCAGCGAAGGCTTGGGACAGAGCTACGAGCAGTACTTC. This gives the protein CASSEGLGQSYEQYF.

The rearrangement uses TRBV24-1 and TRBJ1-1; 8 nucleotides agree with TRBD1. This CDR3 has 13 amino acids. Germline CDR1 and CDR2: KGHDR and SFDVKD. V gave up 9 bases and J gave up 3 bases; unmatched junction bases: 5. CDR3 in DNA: TGTGCCACCTCAGGGGGCTGGGACACTGAAGCTTTCTTT. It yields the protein CATSGGWDTEAFF.

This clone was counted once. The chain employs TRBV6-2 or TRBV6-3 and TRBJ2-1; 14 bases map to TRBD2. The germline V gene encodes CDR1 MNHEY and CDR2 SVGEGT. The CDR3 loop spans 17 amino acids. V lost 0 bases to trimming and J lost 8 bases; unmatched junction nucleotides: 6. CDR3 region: CASSYSPTSGGVDEQFF. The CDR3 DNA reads TGTGCCAGCAGTTACTCTCCGACTAGCGGGGGGGTGGATGAGCAGTTCTTC.